This T cell receptor (beta chain) emerged from a study of PD-1 blockade in mismatch repair-deficient tumors. About the study: Patients had about a dozen mismatch repair-deficient cancer types, all previously treated and progressing. Study-wide results and limits: After pembrolizumab, tumor-resident clones rose rapidly, then generally contracted before radiologic responses.

PCR or immunohistochemistry showed mismatch repair deficiency in every enrolled patient. The data were produced by immunoSEQ multiplex PCR, yet TCRdb's version contains in-frame clones alone and is incomplete. The sample consists of approximately 63,000 clones, 88% of them appearing once. On this clone: Its antigen is unidentified.

Trimming pared 4 bases from V and 2 bases from J, leaving 15 bases between. Germline assignment: CDR1 MNHEY and CDR2 SMNVEV (reference sequence). The length of the CDR3 is 15 residues. The clonotype comes from an adult with mismatch repair-deficient cancer. Sequenced here: peripheral blood, sampled 52 weeks after starting pembrolizumab. The chain uses TRBV27 and TRBJ2-7; D possibly corresponds to TRBD1 (5 bases). The CDR3 DNA follows: TGTGCCAGCAGTTCAAGACAGAAAACTACCTACGAGCAGTACTTC. Translating gives CASSSRQKTTYEQYF.